One sample yielded the 30 T cell receptor beta chains listed below, sequenced in a study of beta chain features in type 1 diabetes. Sequencing targeted expressed TCRB transcripts, as all isolated RNA had been reverse transcribed. The table came from immunoSEQ multiplex PCR; TCRdb's copy has only in-frame clones and leaves some out. The table records 200,000 to 300,000 clones, 11% of them present only once. Points from the study as a whole: Significant though moderate, a shortening of TCRB CDR3s appeared in all four CD4+ subsets of Type 1 diabetes patients.

These receptors are not linked to any known antigen. Input material: naive CD4+ T cells from blood. These receptors all stem from a young man with type 1 diabetes.

Only a few counts were recorded for this clone. V gene TRBV7-9 combines with J gene TRBJ2-7, with D perhaps TRBD2 (6 bases). The CDR3 is 13 amino acids. Between the trimmed V and J ends, which lost 5 bases and 9 bases, there was a span of 17 bases. Germline CDR1 is SEHNR and CDR2 is FQNEAQ (reference sequence). The CDR3 is CASSRDSLMGQYF. CDR3 nucleotides: TGTGCCAGCAGCCGGGACTCATTGATGGGGCAGTACTTC.

J is TRBJ2-2 and V is TRBV2; 7 bases fit TRBD1. V was clipped by 3 bases and J by 5 bases; unmatched bases: 6. CDR1 SNHLY and CDR2 FYNNEI come from the germline V gene. The length of the CDR3 is 15 residues. CDR3 sequence reads: CASSETRTGTGELFF. As DNA, the CDR3 is TGTGCCAGCAGTGAGACAAGGACAGGTACCGGGGAGCTGTTTTTT.

The V and J genes are TRBV5-1 and TRBJ2-6, with a tentative D call TRBD2 (6 bases). Trimming removed 3 bases at V and 0 bases at J, with 7 bases between. This CDR3 comprises 15 residues. Germline CDR1 reads SGHRS; CDR2 reads YFSETQ. The CDR3 region has the DNA TGCGCCAGCAGCTGGGGGGTCTCTGGGGCCAACGTCCTGACTTTC. Translation gives CASSWGVSGANVLTF.

The V and J genes are TRBV13 and TRBJ2-7, with D perhaps TRBD2 (6 bases). The CDR3 spans 16 residues. Germline V gene data show CDR1 as PRHDT and CDR2 as FYEKMQ (reference sequence). Trimming took off 5 bases at V and 5 bases at J, with 22 bases between the two ends. CDR3 amino acids: CASSPAGLVGAHEQYF. CDR3 in DNA: TGTGCCAGCAGCCCGGCGGGACTCGTTGGGGCCCACGAGCAGTACTTC. Full variable domain (missing parts from reference TRBV13 and TRBJ2-7): AAGVIQSPRHLIKEKRETATLKCYPIPRHDTVYWYQQGPGQDPQFLISFYEKMQSDKGSIPDRFSAQQFSDYHSELNMSSLELGDSALYFCASSPAGLVGAHEQYFGPGTRLTVT.

This clone showed up just a few times. This rearrangement joins TRBV5-6 to TRBJ2-3; TRBD2 matches 7 bases. Germline values: CDR1 SGHDT, CDR2 YYEEEE. The V segment lost 4 bases and the J segment 11 bases; nucleotides outside the gene matches: 4. The CDR3 length is 11 residues. CDR3 DNA sequence: TGTGCCAGCAGCCCGGGGGGTCAGCAGTATTTT. Translation gives CASSPGGQQYF.

A word on this clone: The same CDR3 also results from other DNA sequences found in this sample. The rearrangement uses TRBV7-9 and TRBJ1-5, with 7 bases aligning to TRBD1. V was clipped by 5 bases and J by 4 bases; unmatched bases: 5. Germline V lookup: CDR1 SEHNR, CDR2 FQNEAQ (reference sequence). This CDR3 has 14 amino acids. The CDR3 coding sequence is TGTGCCAGCAGCGGAGGGACAGATAATCAGCCCCAGCATTTT. Its protein is CASSGGTDNQPQHF.

The chain uses TRBV4-2 and TRBJ1-5; 7 bases match TRBD1. The CDR3 has 15 amino acids. The germline CDR1 and CDR2 sequences are LGHNA and YNFKEQ. V lost 6 bases and J lost 1; bases outside the gene matches: 6. For the CDR3, the DNA is TGTGCCAGCAGTCTCAACAGGGGAAGCAATCAGCCCCAGCATTTT. This sequence encodes CASSLNRGSNQPQHF.

This clone was recorded a few times. The chain carries TRBV5-4 and TRBJ1-1; D may be TRBD1 (5 bases). Trimming removed 0 bases at V and 4 bases at J, with 13 bases between. CDR3 length equals 15 residues. The germline CDR1 and CDR2 sequences are SGHNT and YYREEE (reference sequence). CDR3: CASSLATQGITEAFF. CDR3 DNA: TGTGCCAGCAGCTTGGCGACCCAGGGTATCACTGAAGCTTTCTTT. The full variable domain, its missing parts supplied by reference TRBV5-4 and TRBJ1-1, is ETGVTQSPTHLIKTRGQQVTLRCSSQSGHNTVSWYQQALGQGPQFIFQYYREEENGRGNFPPRFSGLQFPNYSSELNVNALELDDSALYLCASSLATQGITEAFFGQGTRLTVV.

This clone was detected only a few times. The V call is TRBV6-5, the J call TRBJ1-5; 7 nucleotides line up with TRBD1. The CDR3 consists of 15 residues. Germline trimming cut 5 bases from V and 4 bases from J; bases unmatched to any gene: 8. Germline CDR1 reads MNHEY; CDR2 reads SVGAGI. The CDR3 nucleotides read TGTGCCAGCAGTACCGGACAGGACCAGAATCAGCCCCAGCATTTT. Residues: CASSTGQDQNQPQHF.

This clone was seen more than once but under ten times. The chain couples TRBV5-1 to TRBJ2-1, with 7 bases lining up with TRBD2. The CDR3 sequence is 16 residues long. CDR1 and CDR2 (germline): SGHRS, YFSETQ. Trimming at V came to 2 bases and at J to 9 bases, leaving 14 bases not matched to a gene. This CDR3 reads CASSFLAAGIPTEQFF. The CDR3 DNA reads as TGCGCCAGCAGCTTCCTTGCAGCGGGGATTCCTACTGAGCAGTTCTTC.

This clone was picked up a small number of times. The chain uses TRBV9 and TRBJ2-1; TRBD2 matches 8 bases. The CDR3 consists of 15 residues. Germline V gene data show CDR1 as SGDLS and CDR2 as YYNGEE. The V and J ends lost 1 base and 8 bases, in that order; junction bases with no gene match: 8. The CDR3 here is CASSVLGRGADEQFF. In DNA, the CDR3 is TGTGCCAGCAGCGTACTCGGGCGGGGGGCCGATGAGCAGTTCTTC. The variable domain in full, with the rest retrieved from reference TRBV9 and TRBJ2-1, is DSGVTQTPKHLITATGQRVTLRCSPRSGDLSVYWYQQSLDQGLQFLIQYYNGEERAKGNILERFSAQQFPDLHSELNLSSLELGDSALYFCASSVLGRGADEQFFGPGTRLTVL.

This clone has a handful of counts. The chain employs TRBV5-4 and TRBJ2-7; TRBD1 matches 7 bases. Looked up from germline, CDR1 is SGHNT and CDR2 is YYREEE (reference sequence). The CDR3 has 15 amino acids. Trimming took 4 bases from V and 2 from J; bases not matched to a gene: 9. The CDR3 coding sequence is TGTGCCAGCAGCCTATCTACAGGGGCGACCTACGAGCAGTACTTC. It codes for CASSLSTGATYEQYF.

The chain's CDR3 is CASSFTSATNEKLFF. CDR3 in DNA: TGTGCCAGCAGCTTTACAAGCGCAACTAATGAAAAACTGTTTTTT. V and J are TRBV5-4 and TRBJ1-4; D gene uncertain. Trimming took off 2 bases at V and 0 bases at J, with 8 bases between the two ends. CDR1 SGHNT and CDR2 YYREEE come from the germline V gene (reference sequence). CDR3 length equals 15 residues.

J is TRBJ2-7 and V is TRBV21-1; the table's D call of TRBD2 was not tested on the DNA. TRBV21-1 is labeled a pseudogene. The CDR3 is 17 amino acids. The DNA of the CDR3 is TGTGCCAGCAGCAAAGGTCGACGAGCGGGGGGGTCCTACGAGCAGTACTTC. This gives the protein CASSKGRRAGGSYEQYF.

Only a few counts were recorded for this clone. V gene TRBV2 combines with J gene TRBJ2-3; D is undetermined. This CDR3 is 13 amino acids long. The germline CDR1 and CDR2 sequences are SNHLY and FYNNEI. V was trimmed by 7 bases and J by 6 bases, leaving 14 bases between them. The CDR3, as DNA: TGTGCCAGCAAGGATATTCCAGCGGATACGCAGTATTTT. Its protein product is CASKDIPADTQYF.

The CDR3 reads CASSLLLRTGGGETQYF. The CDR3 DNA reads TGTGCCAGCAGCTTATTACTCAGGACAGGGGGCGGGGAGACCCAGTACTTC. The chain couples TRBV11-2 to TRBJ2-5; TRBD1 matches at 11 bases. The CDR3 contains 17 residues. CDR1 and CDR2 (germline): SGHAT, FQNNGV. V trimming: 2 bases; J trimming: 5 bases; junction bases outside the gene matches: 10.

This clone was found a few times. The chain joins TRBV7-9 to TRBJ2-4; TRBD1 agrees at 9 bases. CDR1 is SEHNR and CDR2 is FQNEAQ in the germline V gene (reference sequence). The ends lost 5 bases at V and 8 bases at J; junction bases unmatched: 4. The CDR3 has 13 amino acids. The CDR3 sequence is CASSLGQGHIQYF. CDR3 nucleotides: TGTGCCAGCAGCCTGGGACAGGGACACATTCAGTACTTC.

V is TRBV5-1 and J is TRBJ2-7; possibly TRBD2 for D (6 bases). The CDR3 sequence is 14 residues long. Trimming removed 5 bases at V and 0 bases at J, with 12 bases between. CDR1 SGHRS and CDR2 YFSETQ come from the germline V gene. The CDR3 is CASRSAGSSYEQYF. CDR3 sequence (DNA): TGCGCCAGCAGGAGTGCGGGGAGCTCCTACGAGCAGTACTTC.

The V gene is TRBV19, the J gene TRBJ1-4; D unresolved. Deletions cut 8 bases from V and 8 bases from J, with 18 bases between. Germline lookup yields CDR1 LNHDA and CDR2 SQIVND (reference sequence). The CDR3 is made up of 14 amino acids. CDR3: CASQNNYVGEKLFF. CDR3 nucleotides: TGTGCCAGTCAGAACAATTACGTCGGGGAAAAACTGTTTTTT. Variable domain in full (rest from reference TRBV19 and TRBJ1-4): DGGITQSPKYLFRKEGQNVTLSCEQNLNHDAMYWYRQDPGQGLRLIYYSQIVNDFQKGDIAEGYSVSREKKESFPLTVTSAQKNPTAFYLCASQNNYVGEKLFFGSGTQLSVL.

This sequence joins TRBV6-5 and TRBJ1-2, with D perhaps TRBD1 (5 bases). The germline V gene has CDR1 MNHEY and CDR2 SVGAGI. Trimming stripped 4 bases from V and 5 bases from J, with 14 bases between. The CDR3 has 14 residues. The DNA of the CDR3 is TGTGCCAGCAGTTCCGTTACAGGACCTTATGGCTACACCTTC. Encoded protein: CASSSVTGPYGYTF.

This chain uses TRBV4-3 with TRBJ2-1, with D possibly being TRBD1 (5 bases). This CDR3 has 15 residues. The V end was cut by 5 bases, the J end by 3 bases, with 14 bases between. Germline V gene lookup returns CDR1 LGHNA and CDR2 YSLEER. The CDR3 nucleotides are TGCGCCAGCAGCTTCGACAGTGACCTCTACAATGAGCAGTTCTTC. It encodes CASSFDSDLYNEQFF.

A few counts support this clone. The chain is built from TRBV6-6 and TRBJ2-2; 8 bases line up with TRBD1. Germline CDR1 reads MNHNY; CDR2 reads SVGAGI (reference sequence). This CDR3 comprises 14 residues. Trimming removed 10 bases from V and 5 bases from J; junction bases left unmatched: 9. This CDR3 is CATRTGTETGELFF. The CDR3 DNA reads as TGTGCCACCCGGACAGGGACTGAGACCGGGGAGCTGTTTTTT.

The CDR3 DNA reads TGTGCCAGCAGCAGGGGCGGCCAGGTCTTTGCCAAAAACATTCAGTACTTC. Residues: CASSRGGQVFAKNIQYF. The chain joins TRBV5-4 to TRBJ2-4; perhaps TRBD1 as D (5 bases). Germline assignment: CDR1 SGHNT and CDR2 YYREEE (reference sequence). There are 17 residues in the CDR3. V lost 4 bases and J lost 1, with 18 bases in between.

This clone was seen a few times. V usage is TRBV27 and J usage is TRBJ2-3; perhaps TRBD1 as D (5 bases). The CDR3 runs 13 residues. V lost 6 bases, J lost 4 bases, and 11 bases lay in between. The germline V gene has CDR1 MNHEY and CDR2 SMNVEV (reference sequence). The CDR3 is CASSRERADTQYF. CDR3 DNA: TGTGCCAGCAGCAGGGAAAGGGCAGATACGCAGTATTTT.

This sequence joins TRBV18 and TRBJ2-5; D ambiguous. CDR1 and CDR2 (germline): KGHSH, LQKENI. The ends were cut back, 2 bases at V and 7 bases at J, with 11 bases in the middle. The CDR3 is 13 residues long. CDR3 sequence (DNA): TGTGCCAGCTCACCAGCGGAGCCTGGGACCCAGTACTTC. It codes for CASSPAEPGTQYF.

V is TRBV6-5 and J is TRBJ2-5, with 11 nucleotides matching TRBD1. The CDR3 totals 15 residues. From germline, CDR1 is MNHEY and CDR2 SVGAGI. The junction had 1 base not matched to a gene; V was cut back by 0 bases and J by 4 bases. CDR3 residues: CASSYSDRGRETQYF. The CDR3 region has the DNA TGTGCCAGCAGTTACTCGGACAGGGGGCGAGAGACCCAGTACTTC.

Only a few counts were recorded for this clone. This sequence joins TRBV7-2 and TRBJ1-5; perhaps TRBD1 as D (5 bases). CDR3 length: 13 residues. The V gene's germline CDR1 is SGHTA and CDR2 FQGNSA. V was pared by 8 bases and J by 3 bases, with 11 bases between. The CDR3 bases are TGTGCCAGCGGTAGGGGTCACAATCAGCCCCAGCATTTT. The encoded protein is CASGRGHNQPQHF.

This chain connects TRBV6-6 to TRBJ2-1; 7 positions agree with TRBD1. This CDR3 region has 14 residues. CDR1 is MNHNY, CDR2 SVGAGI, per germline (reference sequence). V was pared by 6 bases and J by 8 bases, with 10 bases of the junction left unmatched. CDR3 sequence (DNA): TGTGCCAGCAGGCACACCCGAGGGGGCCATGAGCAGTTCTTC. It is translated as CASRHTRGGHEQFF.

This clone was found a few times. The genes are TRBV29-1 and TRBJ2-2; TRBD2 is a possible D gene (6 bases). This CDR3 is 15 amino acids long. Germline V gives CDR1 SQVTM, CDR2 ANQGSEA. V was cut by 4 bases and J by 5 bases, with 17 bases left in between. The CDR3 nucleotides read TGCAGCGTTGTAGTCGCCGGCAGCGGGACCGGGGAGCTGTTTTTT. Its translation is CSVVVAGSGTGELFF.

This clone was detected a few times. The CDR3 nucleotides are TGTGCCAGCAGCTTCGGTCCGAGAGAGACCCAGTACTTC. This gives the protein CASSFGPRETQYF. V and J are TRBV11-3 and TRBJ2-5; D remains ambiguous. The germline V gene encodes CDR1 SGHNT and CDR2 YENEEA. The V end was cut by 3 bases, the J end by 4 bases, with 9 bases between. This CDR3 spans 13 amino acids.